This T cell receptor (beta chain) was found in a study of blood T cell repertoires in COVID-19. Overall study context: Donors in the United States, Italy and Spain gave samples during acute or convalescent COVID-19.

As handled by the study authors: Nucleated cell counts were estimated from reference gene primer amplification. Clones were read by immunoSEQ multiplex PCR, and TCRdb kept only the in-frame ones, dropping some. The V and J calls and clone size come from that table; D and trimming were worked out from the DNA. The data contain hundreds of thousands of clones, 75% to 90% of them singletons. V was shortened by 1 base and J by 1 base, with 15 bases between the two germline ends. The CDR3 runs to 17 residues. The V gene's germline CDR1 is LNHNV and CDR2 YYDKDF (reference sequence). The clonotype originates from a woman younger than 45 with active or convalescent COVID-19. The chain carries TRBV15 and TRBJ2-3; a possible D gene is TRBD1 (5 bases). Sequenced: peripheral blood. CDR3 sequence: CATSRVWQGGGTDTQYF. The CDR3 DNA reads TGTGCCACCAGCAGAGTCTGGCAGGGCGGTGGCACAGATACGCAGTATTTT.